Listed here are 17 T cell receptor beta chains from one sample, sequenced in a study of blood T cell repertoires in COVID-19. Assay: immunoSEQ multiplex PCR; the TCRdb copy retains only in-frame clones and omits some. The repertoire holds roughly 220,000 clones, with roughly 88% as singletons. The specimen was PBMCs or T cells enriched from blood (not recorded which). Every receptor here comes from a woman aged 45-65 years with acute COVID-19.

The chain employs TRBV5-1 and TRBJ1-2; D is unclear. Trimming took 6 bases from V and 0 from J, leaving 9 bases between them. CDR1 and CDR2 from the germline V gene are SGHRS and YFSETQ. The CDR3 is made up of 13 amino acids. CDR3 DNA: TGCGCCAGCACCTCTTCTGCTAACTATGGCTACACCTTC. It is translated as CASTSSANYGYTF.

The V gene is TRBV2, the J gene TRBJ1-5; 7 bases align to TRBD1. The CDR3 loop spans 17 amino acids. Germline V gene data show CDR1 as SNHLY and CDR2 as FYNNEI. V gave up 7 bases and J gave up 6 bases; unmatched junction bases: 18. DNA for the CDR3: TGTGCCAGCAACATCAAAGGAAGGGGACAGTTGGTTCAGCCCCAGCATTTT. This translates into CASNIKGRGQLVQPQHF.

The chain combines TRBV7-2 with TRBJ2-1; TRBD1 might be the D (6 bases). CDR3 length equals 17 residues. From germline, CDR1 is SGHTA and CDR2 FQGNSA. V lost 3 bases and J lost 8, with 23 bases in between. The CDR3 is CASSLGARGRSQDEQFF. Written as DNA, the CDR3 is TGTGCCAGCAGCTTGGGCGCCAGGGGAAGGTCACAAGATGAGCAGTTCTTC.

V and J are TRBV6-2 or TRBV6-3 and TRBJ2-7, with 10 positions matching TRBD2. Looked up from germline, CDR1 is MNHEY and CDR2 is SVGEGT. The CDR3 extends over 16 amino acids. Trimming removed 2 bases from V and 0 bases from J; junction bases left unmatched: 4. This chain's CDR3 is CASSYPLAGSSYEQYF. CDR3 DNA: TGTGCCAGCAGTTACCCACTAGCGGGGAGCTCCTACGAGCAGTACTTC.

The chain employs TRBV4-1 and TRBJ2-7, with D possibly TRBD1 on 6 matching bases. The CDR3 is 14 residues long. Germline assignment: CDR1 MGHRA and CDR2 YSYEKL. The V end lost 2 bases, the J end lost 7 bases, and 15 bases lay between the germline ends. The CDR3 DNA is TGCGCCAGCAGCCAACAAACAGGGTTGGGAGAGCAGTACTTC. Protein: CASSQQTGLGEQYF.

This clone was seen a single time. This chain connects TRBV30 to TRBJ1-6; D ambiguous. Germline CDR1 GTSNPN, CDR2 SVGIG (reference sequence). Trimming left V 0 bases short and J 9 bases short, with 9 bases between. This CDR3 contains 13 residues. The CDR3 is CAWSVKQISPLHF. In DNA form, the CDR3 reads TGTGCCTGGAGTGTTAAACAGATTTCACCCCTCCACTTT. The whole variable domain, remainder taken from reference TRBV30 and TRBJ1-6, is SQTIHQWPATLVQPVGSPLSLECTVEGTSNPNLYWYRQAAGRGLQLLFYSVGIGQISSEVPQNLSASRPQDRQFILSSKKLLLSDSGFYLCAWSVKQISPLHFGNGTRLTVT.

J is TRBJ2-2 and V is TRBV7-9, with a tentative D call TRBD1 (6 bases). There are 14 residues in the CDR3. CDR1 is SEHNR, CDR2 FQNEAQ, per germline (reference sequence). V lost 5 bases to trimming and J lost 5 bases, with 12 bases between them. In DNA form, the CDR3 reads TGTGCCAGCAGCCCCTGGGGACATACCGGGGAGCTGTTTTTT. Its translation is CASSPWGHTGELFF.

The chain combines TRBV25-1 with TRBJ1-1; 9 bases align to TRBD1. V shed 2 bases, J shed 4 bases, and the junction held 5 bases outside the gene matches. Germline V gene data show CDR1 as MGHDK and CDR2 as SYGVNS. There are 15 residues in the CDR3. CDR3 in amino acids: CASSEVGTGRTEAFF. The CDR3 DNA sequence: TGTGCCAGCAGTGAAGTCGGGACAGGGCGCACTGAAGCTTTCTTT.

J is TRBJ1-6 and V is TRBV7-2, with D possibly being TRBD1 (6 bases). CDR3 length: 15 amino acids. Germline-derived CDR1 and CDR2 are SGHTA and FQGNSA. V was trimmed by 5 bases and J by 10 bases, leaving 18 bases between them. CDR3 loop: CASSERGGLGSPLHF. CDR3 nucleotides: TGTGCCAGCAGCGAAAGGGGGGGCCTGGGGTCACCCCTCCACTTT.

The V gene is TRBV19, the J gene TRBJ1-3; 7 bases map to TRBD1. The V gene's germline CDR1 is LNHDA and CDR2 SQIVND (reference sequence). V lost 5 bases, J lost 2 bases, and 6 bases stayed unmatched. The CDR3 extends over 15 amino acids. The CDR3 here is CASSLPQGAGNTIYF. Written as DNA, the CDR3 is TGTGCCAGTAGTCTTCCCCAGGGGGCTGGAAACACCATATATTTT.

This clone was seen just once. At one boundary the junction diverges from the germline segment, which might be a read error. The chain uses TRBV27 and TRBJ1-1; D ambiguous. CDR1 and CDR2 from the germline V gene are MNHEY and SMNVEV (reference sequence). The CDR3 is made up of 15 amino acids. As DNA, the CDR3 is TGTGCCAGCAGTATATCCGTTGGAGGGAACACTGAAGCTTTCTTT. As protein: CASSISVGGNTEAFF.

The V and J genes are TRBV9 and TRBJ2-1; tentatively, D is TRBD1 (5 bases). Germline CDR1 and CDR2: SGDLS and YYNGEE. The CDR3 loop spans 15 amino acids. The ends were cut back, 0 bases at V and 7 bases at J, with 14 bases in the middle. The CDR3 DNA follows: TGTGCCAGCAGCGTAGGGGGCCTCATGGGGAATGAGCAGTTCTTC. Translating gives CASSVGGLMGNEQFF.

This clone showed up just once. The chain joins TRBV5-4 to TRBJ1-2; 8 nucleotides align to TRBD1. The CDR3 is 14 amino acids. Germline CDR1 and CDR2: SGHNT and YYREEE (reference sequence). The J segment lost 6 bases and the V segment lost 4 bases, leaving 8 bases of the junction unmatched. Here the CDR3 reads CASSRGQGQDGYTF. The CDR3 coding sequence is TGTGCCAGCAGCCGAGGACAGGGTCAAGATGGCTACACCTTC.

The chain has TRBV7-6 and TRBJ2-6; D unresolved. The CDR3 spans 15 residues. In germline, CDR1 is SGHVS, CDR2 FNYEAQ. The germline V and J ends were trimmed by 1 base and 0 bases, with 4 bases remaining between them. In nucleotides, the CDR3 is TGTGCCAGCAGCTTAGATAGCTCTGGGGCCAACGTCCTGACTTTC. Translated: CASSLDSSGANVLTF.

This sequence joins TRBV14 and TRBJ2-1, with unresolved D. The V gene lost 4 bases and the J gene lost 6 bases, with 13 bases spanning the gap. Germline lookup yields CDR1 SGHDN and CDR2 FVKESK. CDR3 length: 14 amino acids. The CDR3 DNA follows: TGTGCCAGCAGCCCTCGCCCTGATAGCAATGAGCAGTTCTTC. Its translation: CASSPRPDSNEQFF.

Only one count was recorded for this clone. The CDR3 coding sequence is TGTGCCAGCAGCCACTTGGTTGAGACAGGTGAAGCTTTCTTT. Encoded protein: CASSHLVETGEAFF. The rearrangement links TRBV7-6 to TRBJ1-1; tentatively, D is TRBD1 (6 bases). Trimming cost V 5 bases and J 7 bases, with 17 bases left between them. Per germline, CDR1 SGHVS and CDR2 FNYEAQ. This CDR3 spans 14 amino acids.

V is TRBV7-9 and J is TRBJ1-5; a possible D gene is TRBD1 (5 bases). This CDR3 region has 16 residues. Germline CDR1 reads SEHNR; CDR2 reads FQNEAQ (reference sequence). V lost 1 base, J lost 0 bases, and 10 bases lay in between. In DNA, the CDR3 is TGTGCCAGCAGCTTAGATGGCAGGGTTAGCAATCAGCCCCAGCATTTT. Encoded protein: CASSLDGRVSNQPQHF.